These 19 T cell receptor beta chains were sequenced from one sample in a study of T-cell reconstitution after alpha-beta-depleted transplantation in children. Unique molecular identifiers were used in preparing the TCRbeta library. TCRdb passed the PCR reads through MiXCR, listing each CDR3 protein once. The repertoire holds about 610,000 distinct CDR3 sequences, under 12% seen once, with roughly 4% in the top ten. This material consisted of PBMCs from the stem cell graft donor, taken from the stem cell graft. The source is a human donor who donated a stem cell graft to a child with acute myeloid leukemia.

Concerning this clonotype: Being one base from a much bigger clone, this may be a read error. The gene calls are TRBV20-1 and TRBJ2-3; possible D gene TRBD2, 6 bases. The CDR3 sequence is 16 residues long. CDR1 DFQATT and CDR2 SNEGSKA come from the germline V gene (reference sequence). The CDR3 region is CSATNLAPRFTDMQYF. The CDR3 bases are TGCAGTGCTACGAACCTAGCGCCCCGTTTCACAGATATGCAGTATTTT.

This clonotype occurred a few times. The chain joins TRBV27 to TRBJ2-1; TRBD1 is a possible D gene (5 bases). V gave up 6 bases and J gave up 3 bases, with 18 bases separating them. Germline V gene data show CDR1 as MNHEY and CDR2 as SMNVEV (reference sequence). CDR3 length: 16 residues. The DNA for the CDR3 is TGTGCCAGCAGCTTAAACAGTCTCAGGGACTACAATGAGCAGTTCTTC. Residues: CASSLNSLRDYNEQFF.

In its sample, this clonotype was seen many times. The J gene is TRBJ1-5, the V gene TRBV7-2, with a possible D match to TRBD1 (5 bases). Germline V lookup: CDR1 SGHTA, CDR2 FQGNSA. The CDR3 sequence is 13 residues long. V lost 9 bases and J lost 2, with 11 bases in between. This CDR3 is CASAGRGNQPQHF. The CDR3 coding sequence is TGTGCCAGTGCAGGGAGGGGCAATCAGCCCCAGCATTTT. Full variable domain (rest looked up from reference TRBV7-2 and TRBJ1-5): GAGVSQSPSNKVTEKGKDVELRCDPISGHTALYWYRQSLGQGLEFLIYFQGNSAPDKSGLPSDRFSAERTGGSVSTLTIQRTQQEDSAVYLCASAGRGNQPQHFGDGTRLSIL.

The gene calls are TRBV20-1 and TRBJ1-1, with D maybe TRBD1 (6 bases). This CDR3 spans 13 amino acids. V was pared by 2 bases and J by 1 base, with 8 bases between. CDR1 DFQATT and CDR2 SNEGSKA come from the germline V gene (reference sequence). In DNA, the CDR3 is TGCAGTGCTAGAAACAGGGAGAACACTGAAGCTTTCTTT. Protein product: CSARNRENTEAFF.

This clonotype was detected ten times or more. J is TRBJ2-1 and V is TRBV5-1; 11 bases align to TRBD2. Germline values: CDR1 SGHRS, CDR2 YFSETQ. The CDR3 has 15 amino acids. V lost 0 bases and J lost 7; bases outside the gene matches: 3. The CDR3 coding sequence is TGCGCCAGCAGCTTGGTACTAGCGGGAGCTAATGAGCAGTTCTTC. It encodes CASSLVLAGANEQFF.

This clonotype was counted many times. V gene TRBV7-6 combines with J gene TRBJ2-2, with TRBD2 matching over 8 bases. V was pared by 5 bases and J by 3 bases, with 8 bases of the junction left unmatched. Germline V lookup: CDR1 SGHVS, CDR2 FNYEAQ. The CDR3 is made up of 16 amino acids. The chain's CDR3 is CASSPSLAGYTGELFF. The CDR3 DNA sequence: TGTGCCAGCAGCCCTTCCTTAGCGGGATACACCGGGGAGCTGTTTTTT.

This clonotype has ten or more counts. The chain has TRBV9 and TRBJ2-7; D gene unclear. The CDR3 loop spans 15 amino acids. V was shortened by 3 bases and J by 5 bases, with 18 bases between the two germline ends. Germline assignment: CDR1 SGDLS and CDR2 YYNGEE. The CDR3 region is CASSALGYKENEQYF. The CDR3 coding sequence is TGTGCCAGCAGCGCGCTCGGGTACAAAGAAAACGAGCAGTACTTC. The entire variable domain, with the rest obtained from reference TRBV9 and TRBJ2-7, is as follows: DSGVTQTPKHLITATGQRVTLRCSPRSGDLSVYWYQQSLDQGLQFLIQYYNGEERAKGNILERFSAQQFPDLHSELNLSSLELGDSALYFCASSALGYKENEQYFGPGTRLTVT.

There are many counts of this clonotype. The chain is built from TRBV27 and TRBJ2-2, with a weak D call TRBD1 (5 bases). The CDR3 runs to 15 residues. Trimming shortened V by 6 bases and J by 3 bases, and 14 bases separated the two germline ends. Germline V gives CDR1 MNHEY, CDR2 SMNVEV (reference sequence). This CDR3 is CASRQTEQDTGELFF. The CDR3 nucleotides are TGTGCCAGCAGACAGACAGAACAAGACACCGGGGAGCTGTTTTTT.

This clonotype was recorded at least ten times. The rearrangement uses TRBV12-3 or TRBV12-4 and TRBJ1-1; unclear D gene. This CDR3 comprises 14 residues. The V end was cut by 3 bases, the J end by 6 bases, with 14 bases between. CDR3 nucleotide sequence: TGTGCCAGCAGTTTCACCCATCTGGGCTCTGAAGCTTTCTTT. Residues: CASSFTHLGSEAFF.

V is TRBV27 and J is TRBJ1-1; tentatively, D is TRBD1 (5 bases). Germline CDR1 is MNHEY and CDR2 is SMNVEV (reference sequence). The CDR3 sequence is 10 residues long. The V gene lost 7 bases and the J gene lost 11 bases, with 11 bases spanning the gap. The CDR3 loop is CASKWGLAFF. The CDR3 bases are TGTGCCAGCAAATGGGGGTTGGCTTTCTTT.

This clonotype showed up just a few times. The gene calls are TRBV6-5 and TRBJ1-2; tentatively, D is TRBD1 (6 bases). In germline, CDR1 is MNHEY, CDR2 SVGAGI. V lost 2 bases and J lost 8, with 15 bases in between. The CDR3 covers 14 residues. CDR3 residues: CASSYGVQGQGYTF. In DNA form, the CDR3 reads TGTGCCAGCAGTTACGGGGTACAGGGACAAGGCTACACCTTC.

The chain combines TRBV12-3 or TRBV12-4 with TRBJ1-5, with 7 bases identical to TRBD1. The CDR3 runs 13 residues. Losses at the gene ends were 8 bases for V and 7 bases for J; bases not matched to a gene: 8. The DNA for the CDR3 is TGTGCCAGCGGAGACAGGGTCGGACAGCCCCAGCATTTT. Protein sequence: CASGDRVGQPQHF.

This clonotype came up many times. The genes are TRBV5-5 and TRBJ2-2; the match to TRBD2 covers 11 bases. Per the germline V gene, CDR1 is SGHKS and CDR2 is YYEKEE (reference sequence). The CDR3 runs to 16 residues. After removal of 5 bases from V and 4 bases from J, the junction contained 7 bases not matched to a gene. CDR3 DNA: TGTGCCAGCAGAGTTACTAGCGGGAGTGTCACCGGGGAGCTGTTTTTT. Translated, it gives CASRVTSGSVTGELFF.

This clonotype was counted many times. V gene TRBV20-1 combines with J gene TRBJ2-3, with 8 bases identical to TRBD2. Germline V gives CDR1 DFQATT, CDR2 SNEGSKA (reference sequence). The CDR3 covers 15 residues. V trimming: 0 bases; J trimming: 4 bases; junction bases outside the gene matches: 6. This chain's CDR3 is CSARDAGGGPDTQYF. CDR3 in DNA: TGCAGTGCTAGAGACGCCGGGGGGGGGCCAGATACGCAGTATTTT.

This clonotype has only a few counts. This sequence joins TRBV30 and TRBJ2-5, with 8 bases matching TRBD1. CDR1 is GTSNPN, CDR2 SVGIG, per germline (reference sequence). This CDR3 spans 14 amino acids. Trimming removed 3 bases from V and 0 bases from J; junction bases left unmatched: 3. The CDR3 coding sequence is TGTGCCTGGAGAACGGGACAGGACCAAGAGACCCAGTACTTC. It specifies CAWRTGQDQETQYF.

This clonotype was observed a few times. This chain connects TRBV5-1 to TRBJ2-5, with TRBD2 matching 8 bases. Per the germline V gene, CDR1 is SGHRS and CDR2 is YFSETQ. Trimming took 4 bases from V and 4 from J; bases not matched to a gene: 6. This CDR3 comprises 14 residues. The DNA for the CDR3 is TGCGCCAGCAGCGGTGCTGCGGGGGGAGAGACCCAGTACTTC. Its protein is CASSGAAGGETQYF.

V and J are TRBV20-1 and TRBJ2-5; D perhaps matches TRBD1 (5 bases). The CDR3 runs 13 residues. Germline V gene lookup returns CDR1 DFQATT and CDR2 SNEGSKA (reference sequence). V was trimmed by 1 base and J by 3 bases, leaving 9 bases between them. The DNA for the CDR3 is TGCAGTGCTAGAGCTCAGGGTAAAGAGACCCAGTACTTC. Translation gives CSARAQGKETQYF.

Of note for this clonotype: With a much larger clone just one base away, this may be a read error. The genes are TRBV12-3 or TRBV12-4 and TRBJ2-5; perhaps TRBD2 as D (6 bases). This CDR3 spans 13 amino acids. Here the CDR3 DNA reads TGTGCCAGCAGTTTACTGGAGGGAGAGGCCCAGTACTTC. Residues: CASSLLEGEAQYF.

The sample holds many counts of this clonotype. The chain links TRBV12-3 or TRBV12-4 to TRBJ2-2; possible D gene TRBD2, 6 bases. This CDR3 has 16 residues. Trimming cost V 6 bases and J 6 bases, with 20 bases left between them. The CDR3 sequence is CASRPFSGGGAGELFF. The CDR3 region has the DNA TGTGCCAGCAGGCCATTTAGCGGAGGAGGGGCCGGGGAGCTGTTTTTT.